What follows is one T cell receptor (beta chain) and its context. Its antigen remains unidentified. There were likely unrecorded immune exposures, though donors were nominally healthy when sampled. This entry is derived from a study of cytomegalovirus exposure and HLA in healthy donors. About the study: Prior work identified under 130 million unique TCR beta sequences in roughly 180 million T cells. General study findings and limits: Researchers reported that a few CMV-associated chains were confirmed in vitro as CMV antigen-specific. Earlier findings revealed that most TCR beta V segments proved productive either about 87% or about 30% of the time.

CDR3 length: 14 residues. In germline, CDR1 is MDHEN, CDR2 SYDVKM. V lost 7 bases, J lost 1 base, and 14 bases lay in between. Researchers ran the PCR with 60 Vbeta and 13 Jbeta primers. The method was immunoSEQ multiplex PCR; TCRdb's version includes in-frame clones alone and lacks a portion of them. The profile shows about 82,000 clones, roughly 80% of them singletons. Sequenced material: PBMCs. The V call is TRBV28, the J call TRBJ2-7; D is possibly TRBD1 (6 bases). The TCR comes from a woman in her 50s in good health and CMV-seropositive. CDR3 in DNA: TGTGCCAGCAACTTACAGGGTAGATCCTACGAGCAGTACTTC. This gives the protein CASNLQGRSYEQYF.